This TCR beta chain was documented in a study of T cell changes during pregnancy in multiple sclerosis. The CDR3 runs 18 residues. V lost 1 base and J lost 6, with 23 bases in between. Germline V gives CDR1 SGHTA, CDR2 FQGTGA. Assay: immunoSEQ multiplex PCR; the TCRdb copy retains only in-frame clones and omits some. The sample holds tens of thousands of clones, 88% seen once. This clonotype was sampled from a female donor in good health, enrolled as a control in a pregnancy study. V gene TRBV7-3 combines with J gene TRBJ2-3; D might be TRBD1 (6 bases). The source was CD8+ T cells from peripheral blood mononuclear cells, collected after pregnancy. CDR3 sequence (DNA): TGTGCCAGCAGCTTAAGGGGGCCCCGTTCGGGACCGGGGGATACGCAGTATTTT. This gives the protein CASSLRGPRSGPGDTQYF.